The 21 T cell receptor beta chains below all came from one sample that was sequenced in a study of regulatory T cells in long-lasting Graves disease. According to the study, TCR beta libraries were built with iRepertoire HTBI primers and CDR3-region Arm-PCR. MiXCR, run by TCRdb on the multiplex PCR reads, gives a single entry per CDR3 protein. The top ten hold over 25% of the sample, which has roughly 450,000 distinct CDR3 sequences, less than 25% seen once. The sample's time point: persistent/refractory GD, antithyroid drugs over 5 years with positive TRAb. PBMC RNA was the source of the TCR library. Sample: peripheral blood mononuclear cells (PBMCs), taken when the disease was refractory, from a patient treated with antithyroid drugs. These receptor sequences come from a female donor with Graves disease.

This clonotype was seen at least ten times. V gene TRBV2 combines with J gene TRBJ2-7; TRBD2 might be the D (5 bases). Germline loops: CDR1 SNHLY, CDR2 FYNNEI. Trimming pared 7 bases from V and 3 bases from J, leaving 7 bases between. The CDR3 extends over 11 amino acids. The CDR3 DNA reads TGTGCCAGCACCAGCGGCTACGAGCAGTACTTC. As protein: CASTSGYEQYF.

This clonotype appeared many times. This chain connects TRBV2 to TRBJ2-2; the D is unclear. V was trimmed by 8 bases and J by 5 bases, leaving 6 bases between them. The CDR3 sequence is 11 residues long. Per germline, CDR1 SNHLY and CDR2 FYNNEI. The CDR3, as DNA: TGTGCCAGCGAGATAACCGGGGAGCTGTTTTTT. Translated: CASEITGELFF.

This clonotype appeared many times. This chain connects TRBV2 to TRBJ1-2, with D maybe TRBD1 (5 bases). Germline CDR1 and CDR2: SNHLY and FYNNEI. The CDR3 is 13 residues long. V was shortened by 6 bases and J by 5 bases, with 13 bases between the two germline ends. CDR3 region: CASSPGRQYGYTF. The CDR3 DNA follows: TGTGCCAGCAGCCCGGGACGGCAATATGGCTACACCTTC. Complete variable domain (other parts from reference TRBV2 and TRBJ1-2): EPEVTQTPSHQVTQMGQEVILRCVPISNHLYFYWYRQILGQKVEFLVSFYNNEISEKSEIFDDQFSVERPDGSNFTLKIRSTKLEDSAMYFCASSPGRQYGYTFGSGTRLTVV.

This clonotype was recorded many times. The chain uses TRBV18 and TRBJ1-4; 8 bases align to TRBD1. With V trimmed by 8 bases and J by 0 bases, 8 bases remained unmatched. CDR3 length equals 16 residues. The germline CDR1 and CDR2 sequences are KGHSH and LQKENI. CDR3 protein: CASSPRTGTTNEKLFF. The CDR3 bases are TGTGCCAGCAGCCCGAGGACAGGGACAACTAATGAAAAACTGTTTTTT.

This clonotype has just a few counts. Written as DNA, the CDR3 is TGTGCCAGCAGGTCTGATAGCGGAGAGTCTTACGAGCAGTACTTC. It is translated as CASRSDSGESYEQYF. The chain uses TRBV6-2 or TRBV6-3 and TRBJ2-7; the D gene is possibly TRBD2 (6 bases). V was clipped by 6 bases and J by 4 bases, with 19 bases between them. The germline V gene has CDR1 MNHEY and CDR2 SVGEGT. The length of the CDR3 is 15 residues.

This clonotype has at least ten counts. The rearrangement joins TRBV28 to TRBJ2-6, with unresolved D. CDR3 length: 19 amino acids. V was cut by 4 bases and J by 0 bases, with 19 bases left in between. Looked up from germline, CDR1 is MDHEN and CDR2 is SYDVKM. This CDR3 is CASSSAETVPSSGANVLTF. The CDR3 bases are TGTGCCAGCAGTTCCGCAGAAACTGTACCTAGCTCTGGGGCCAACGTCCTGACTTTC. Drawing the rest from reference TRBV28 and TRBJ2-6, the complete variable domain is DVKVTQSSRYLVKRTGEKVFLECVQDMDHENMFWYRQDPGLGLRLIYFSYDVKMKEKGDIPEGYSVSREKKERFSLILESASTNQTSMYLCASSSAETVPSSGANVLTFGAGSRLTVL.

V gene TRBV29-1 combines with J gene TRBJ2-7; D might be TRBD1 or TRBD2, each matching 5 bases. Germline-derived CDR1 and CDR2 are SQVTM and ANQGSEA. The V gene lost 4 bases and the J gene lost 7 bases, with 23 bases spanning the gap. CDR3 length equals 15 residues. The CDR3 region has the DNA TGCAGCGTTGCTATCACGGGACCCGATGGGTGGGAGCAGTACTTC. This sequence encodes CSVAITGPDGWEQYF.

The rearrangement uses TRBV20-1 and TRBJ1-1; D remains unclear. V was clipped by 6 bases and J by 0 bases, with 8 bases between them. This CDR3 spans 12 amino acids. Germline V lookup: CDR1 DFQATT, CDR2 SNEGSKA (reference sequence). CDR3 DNA sequence: TGCAGTGCCGCAGAGATGAACACTGAAGCTTTCTTT. It encodes CSAAEMNTEAFF.

The chain has TRBV6-9 and TRBJ2-4; weak D call: TRBD2 (6 bases). The V end lost 8 bases, the J end lost 4 bases, and 12 bases lay between the germline ends. The V gene's germline CDR1 is MNHGY and CDR2 SVAAGI. The CDR3 covers 13 residues. The DNA for the CDR3 is TGTGCCAGCTGTTTAGCGGAAAAAAACATTCAGTACTTC. This gives the protein CASCLAEKNIQYF.

This chain links TRBV6-1 with TRBJ2-2, with TRBD2 identical over 10 bases. Per germline, CDR1 MNHNS and CDR2 SASEGT. CDR3 length equals 18 residues. V was pared by 7 bases and J by 4 bases, with 15 bases of the junction left unmatched. CDR3 bases: TGTGCCAGCACTTCCCCTATGACTAGCGGGTATGGCACCGGGGAGCTGTTTTTT. It is translated as CASTSPMTSGYGTGELFF.

The chain recombines TRBV30 with TRBJ1-2, with 9 bases aligning to TRBD1. Trimming at V came to 3 bases and at J to 5 bases, leaving 10 bases not matched to a gene. Per the germline V gene, CDR1 is GTSNPN and CDR2 is SVGIG (reference sequence). The CDR3 is 15 amino acids. The CDR3: CAWSLYQDRGYGYTF. The CDR3 DNA follows: TGTGCCTGGAGCCTCTACCAGGACAGGGGTTATGGCTACACCTTC. Drawing the rest from reference TRBV30 and TRBJ1-2, the complete variable domain is SQTIHQWPATLVQPVGSPLSLECTVEGTSNPNLYWYRQAAGRGLQLLFYSVGIGQISSEVPQNLSASRPQDRQFILSSKKLLLSDSGFYLCAWSLYQDRGYGYTFGSGTRLTVV.

In its sample, this clonotype was seen a few times. The V gene is TRBV29-1, the J gene TRBJ1-1; TRBD1 matches 11 bases. Germline assignment: CDR1 SQVTM and CDR2 ANQGSEA. Losses at the gene ends were 8 bases for V and 6 bases for J; bases not matched to a gene: 8. The CDR3 spans 13 residues. CDR3 bases: TGCAGCACGGACAGGGGGCAATTTGCTGAAGCTTTCTTT. It is translated as CSTDRGQFAEAFF. Combining the CDR3 with reference TRBV29-1 and TRBJ1-1 gives the whole variable domain SAVISQKPSRDICQRGTSLTIQCQVDSQVTMMFWYRQQPGQSLTLIATANQGSEATYESGFVIDKFPISRPNLTFSTLTVSNMSPEDSSIYLCSTDRGQFAEAFFGQGTRLTVV.

This chain links TRBV7-8 with TRBJ2-4; D remains unclear. Trimming took 3 bases from V and 0 from J, leaving 6 bases between them. Germline V CDR1 and CDR2: SGHVS, FQNEAQ. This CDR3 spans 14 amino acids. For the CDR3, the DNA is TGTGCCAGCAGCTTCGACTTAGCCAAAAACATTCAGTACTTC. Translation: CASSFDLAKNIQYF.

The rearrangement links TRBV11-2 to TRBJ2-7; D perhaps matches TRBD2 (6 bases). Germline CDR1 reads SGHAT; CDR2 reads FQNNGV. The germline V and J ends were trimmed by 5 bases and 6 bases, with 14 bases remaining between them. CDR3 length: 13 amino acids. CDR3 sequence reads: CASSHSQGGEQYF. CDR3 nucleotide sequence: TGTGCCAGCAGCCACTCTCAGGGAGGCGAGCAGTACTTC.

In its sample, this clonotype was seen many times. The chain joins TRBV2 to TRBJ2-5, with 10 bases fitting TRBD2. The trim removed 5 bases at V and 5 bases at J, leaving 11 bases unmatched. The V gene's germline CDR1 is SNHLY and CDR2 FYNNEI. The CDR3 sequence is 16 residues long. CDR3: CASSPRTSGMGETQYF. CDR3 nucleotide sequence: TGTGCCAGCAGTCCCCGAACTAGCGGGATGGGGGAGACCCAGTACTTC.

The CDR3, as DNA: TGCGCCAGCAGCTTGTGGGAGTCAGGCACCGGGGAGCTGTTTTTT. Translation: CASSLWESGTGELFF. The genes are TRBV5-1 and TRBJ2-2; a weak D match, TRBD2 (5 bases). The CDR3 is made up of 15 amino acids. The V and J ends lost 1 base and 4 bases respectively, with 11 bases between them. The germline CDR1 and CDR2 sequences are SGHRS and YFSETQ.

In DNA, the CDR3 is TGCGCCAGCAGGGAGCGGGCCGGGGAGCTGTTTTTT. It is translated as CASRERAGELFF. This chain uses TRBV5-1 with TRBJ2-2; D possibly corresponds to TRBD2 (6 bases). The V and J ends lost 5 bases and 6 bases respectively, with 8 bases between them. Germline V gene lookup returns CDR1 SGHRS and CDR2 YFSETQ. This CDR3 comprises 12 residues.

A few counts support this clonotype. The chain combines TRBV7-9 with TRBJ2-7, with D perhaps matching TRBD1 or TRBD2 (5 bases each). Deletions cut 5 bases from V and 0 bases from J, with 17 bases between. The CDR3 is 16 amino acids. Germline CDR1 and CDR2: SEHNR and FQNEAQ (reference sequence). The CDR3 DNA reads TGTGCCAGCAGCCTCCCCCCGGGACGGAGCTCCTACGAGCAGTACTTC. It codes for CASSLPPGRSSYEQYF.

This clonotype showed up many times. The chain joins TRBV6-1 to TRBJ1-2; D possibly corresponds to TRBD1 (6 bases). Germline assignment: CDR1 MNHNS and CDR2 SASEGT. The CDR3 has 11 residues. V was trimmed by 6 bases and J by 7 bases, leaving 9 bases between them. Here the CDR3 reads CASRDRLGYTF. The CDR3 DNA reads as TGTGCCAGCAGGGACAGACTTGGCTACACCTTC.

The CDR3 DNA follows: TGTGCCAGCAGCGCCCTATATGGCTACACCTTC. It encodes CASSALYGYTF. The V gene is TRBV9, the J gene TRBJ1-2, with no clear D. This CDR3 comprises 11 residues. Deletions cut 3 bases from V and 5 bases from J, with 5 bases between. Germline CDR1 is SGDLS and CDR2 is YYNGEE.

Concerning this clonotype itself: It may be a read error: a sequence one base away is much more abundant. The CDR3 is CASTDGYAGELFF. CDR3 sequence (DNA): TGTGCCAGCACCGACGGGTACGCCGGGGAGCTGTTTTTT. This chain links TRBV6-1 with TRBJ2-2, with D unclear. This CDR3 spans 13 amino acids. In germline, CDR1 is MNHNS, CDR2 SASEGT. V shed 7 bases and J shed 6 bases, with 12 bases lying between them.